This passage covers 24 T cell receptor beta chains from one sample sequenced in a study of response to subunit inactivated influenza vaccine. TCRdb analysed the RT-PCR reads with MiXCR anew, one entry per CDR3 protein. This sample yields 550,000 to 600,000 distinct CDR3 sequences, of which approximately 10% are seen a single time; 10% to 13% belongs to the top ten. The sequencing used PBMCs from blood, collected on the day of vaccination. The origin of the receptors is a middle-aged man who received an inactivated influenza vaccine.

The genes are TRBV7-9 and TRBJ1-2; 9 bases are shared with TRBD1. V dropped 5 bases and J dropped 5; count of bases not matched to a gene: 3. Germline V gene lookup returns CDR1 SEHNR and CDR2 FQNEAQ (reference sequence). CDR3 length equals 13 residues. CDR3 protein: CASSTTGGYGYTF. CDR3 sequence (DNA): TGTGCCAGCAGCACGACAGGGGGATATGGCTACACCTTC.

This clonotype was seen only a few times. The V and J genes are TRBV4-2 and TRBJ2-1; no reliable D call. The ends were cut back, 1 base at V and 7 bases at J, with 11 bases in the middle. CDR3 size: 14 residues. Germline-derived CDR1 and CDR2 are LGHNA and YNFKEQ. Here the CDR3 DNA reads TGTGCCAGCAGCCAAGCCGCAGATTGGAATGAGCAGTTCTTC. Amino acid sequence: CASSQAADWNEQFF.

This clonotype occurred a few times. CDR3 in amino acids: CSPIREETKNIQYF. CDR3 nucleotides: TGCAGCCCAATCAGGGAAGAAACCAAAAACATTCAGTACTTC. The V gene is TRBV29-1, the J gene TRBJ2-4; D perhaps matches TRBD1 (5 bases). The CDR3 length is 14 residues. CDR1 SQVTM and CDR2 ANQGSEA come from the germline V gene. V shed 8 bases and J shed 2 bases, with 16 bases lying between them. Filled out from reference TRBV29-1 and TRBJ2-4, the complete variable domain reads SAVISQKPSRDICQRGTSLTIQCQVDSQVTMMFWYRQQPGQSLTLIATANQGSEATYESGFVIDKFPISRPNLTFSTLTVSNMSPEDSSIYLCSPIREETKNIQYFGAGTRLSVL.

CDR3 coding DNA: TGTGCCAGCAGCTTTCCCCCGTACCAAGAGACCCAGTACTTC. This gives the protein CASSFPPYQETQYF. The chain is built from TRBV5-8 and TRBJ2-5; D is unclear. The germline V gene has CDR1 SGHTS and CDR2 YDEGEE. This CDR3 is 14 amino acids long. V gave up 2 bases and J gave up 0 bases, with 8 bases separating them.

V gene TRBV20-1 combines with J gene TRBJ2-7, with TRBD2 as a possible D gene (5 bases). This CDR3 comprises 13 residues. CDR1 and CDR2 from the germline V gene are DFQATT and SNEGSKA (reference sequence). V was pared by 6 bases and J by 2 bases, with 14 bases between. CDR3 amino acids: CSAKRAATYEQYF. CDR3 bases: TGCAGTGCAAAAAGAGCGGCTACCTACGAGCAGTACTTC.

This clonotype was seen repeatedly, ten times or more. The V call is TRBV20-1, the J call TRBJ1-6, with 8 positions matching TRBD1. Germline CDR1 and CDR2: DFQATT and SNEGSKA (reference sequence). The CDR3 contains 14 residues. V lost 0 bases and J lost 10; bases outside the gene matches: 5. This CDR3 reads CSARDTTGGSPLHF. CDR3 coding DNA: TGCAGTGCTAGAGATACCACAGGGGGATCACCCCTCCACTTT.

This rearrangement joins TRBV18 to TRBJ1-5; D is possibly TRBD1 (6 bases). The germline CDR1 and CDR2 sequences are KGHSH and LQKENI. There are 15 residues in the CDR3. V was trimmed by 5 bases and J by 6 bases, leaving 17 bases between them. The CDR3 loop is CASSRQAGAGQPQHF. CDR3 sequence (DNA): TGTGCCAGCTCAAGGCAGGCGGGGGCTGGTCAGCCCCAGCATTTT.

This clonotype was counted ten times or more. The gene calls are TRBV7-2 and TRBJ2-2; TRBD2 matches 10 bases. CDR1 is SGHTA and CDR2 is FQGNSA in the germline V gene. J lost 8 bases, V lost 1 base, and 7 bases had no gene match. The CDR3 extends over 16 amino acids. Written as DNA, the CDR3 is TGTGCCAGCAGCTTAGGGCCTAGCGGGAGTTCGGGGGAGCTGTTTTTT. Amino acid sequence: CASSLGPSGSSGELFF.

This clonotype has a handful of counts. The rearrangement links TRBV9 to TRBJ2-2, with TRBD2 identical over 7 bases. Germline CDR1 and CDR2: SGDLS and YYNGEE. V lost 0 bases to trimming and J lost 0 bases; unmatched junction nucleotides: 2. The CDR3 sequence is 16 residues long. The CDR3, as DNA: TGTGCCAGCAGCGTAGTGGGACTACCGAACACCGGGGAGCTGTTTTTT. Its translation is CASSVVGLPNTGELFF.

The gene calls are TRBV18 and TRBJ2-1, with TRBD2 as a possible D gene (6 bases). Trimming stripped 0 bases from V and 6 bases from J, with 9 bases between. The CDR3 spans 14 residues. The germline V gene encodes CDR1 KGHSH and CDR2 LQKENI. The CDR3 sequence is CASSPPPGVNEQFF. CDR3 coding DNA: TGTGCCAGCTCACCACCGCCGGGAGTCAATGAGCAGTTCTTC.

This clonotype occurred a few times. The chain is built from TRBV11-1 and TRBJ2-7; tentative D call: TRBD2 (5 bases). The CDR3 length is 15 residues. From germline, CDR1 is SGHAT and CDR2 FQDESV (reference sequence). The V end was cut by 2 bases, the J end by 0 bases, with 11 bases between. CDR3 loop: CASSLLTTHSYEQYF. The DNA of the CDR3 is TGTGCCAGCAGCTTACTGACTACCCACTCCTACGAGCAGTACTTC.

This chain's CDR3 is CASSSSTGLVGNEQFF. In DNA, the CDR3 is TGTGCCAGCAGTTCATCCACAGGGTTGGTTGGAAATGAGCAGTTCTTC. V and J are TRBV12-3 or TRBV12-4 and TRBJ2-1; a weak D match, TRBD1 (6 bases). The CDR3 covers 16 residues. Trimming left V 4 bases short and J 7 bases short, with 20 bases between.

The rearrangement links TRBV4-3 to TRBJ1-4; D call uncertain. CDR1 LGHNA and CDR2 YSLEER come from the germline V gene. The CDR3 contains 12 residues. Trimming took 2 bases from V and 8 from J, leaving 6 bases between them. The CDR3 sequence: CASSQPNEKLFF. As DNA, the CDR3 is TGCGCCAGCAGCCAACCAAACGAAAAACTGTTTTTT.

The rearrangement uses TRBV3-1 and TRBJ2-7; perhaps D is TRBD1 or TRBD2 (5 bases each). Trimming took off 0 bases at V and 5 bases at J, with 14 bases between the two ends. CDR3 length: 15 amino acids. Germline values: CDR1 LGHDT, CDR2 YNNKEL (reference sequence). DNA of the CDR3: TGTGCCAGCAGCCAAGATGGGCTTAGGGGACACGAGCAGTACTTC. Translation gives CASSQDGLRGHEQYF.

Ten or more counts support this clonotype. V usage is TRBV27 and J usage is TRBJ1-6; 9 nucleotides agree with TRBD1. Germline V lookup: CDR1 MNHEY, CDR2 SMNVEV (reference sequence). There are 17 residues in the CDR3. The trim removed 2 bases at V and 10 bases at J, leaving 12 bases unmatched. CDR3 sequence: CASSLDWTGTGPSPLHF. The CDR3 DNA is TGTGCCAGCAGTTTAGATTGGACCGGGACAGGGCCCTCACCCCTCCACTTT.

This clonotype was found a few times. CDR3 region: CASSFPGSVGTQYF. The CDR3 DNA is TGTGCCAGCAGTTTTCCCGGGTCGGTAGGGACCCAGTACTTC. The chain joins TRBV28 to TRBJ2-5; D gene ambiguous. V gave up 3 bases and J gave up 7 bases, with 15 bases separating them. The V gene's germline CDR1 is MDHEN and CDR2 SYDVKM. The CDR3 totals 14 residues. Looking up the rest from reference TRBV28 and TRBJ2-5 gives the full variable domain: DVKVTQSSRYLVKRTGEKVFLECVQDMDHENMFWYRQDPGLGLRLIYFSYDVKMKEKGDIPEGYSVSREKKERFSLILESASTNQTSMYLCASSFPGSVGTQYFGPGTRLLVL.

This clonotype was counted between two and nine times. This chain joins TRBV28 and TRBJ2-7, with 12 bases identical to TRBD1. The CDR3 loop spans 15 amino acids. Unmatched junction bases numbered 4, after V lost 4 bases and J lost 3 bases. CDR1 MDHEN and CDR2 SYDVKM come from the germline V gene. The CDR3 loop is CASSWGQGASYEQYF. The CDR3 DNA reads TGTGCCAGCAGTTGGGGACAGGGGGCAAGCTACGAGCAGTACTTC.

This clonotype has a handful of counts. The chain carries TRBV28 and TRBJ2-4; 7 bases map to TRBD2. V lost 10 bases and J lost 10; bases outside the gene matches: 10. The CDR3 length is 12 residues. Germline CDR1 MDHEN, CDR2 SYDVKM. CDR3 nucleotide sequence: TGTGCCACCTCTGGGGGGGGGTTGATTCAGTACTTC. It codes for CATSGGGLIQYF.

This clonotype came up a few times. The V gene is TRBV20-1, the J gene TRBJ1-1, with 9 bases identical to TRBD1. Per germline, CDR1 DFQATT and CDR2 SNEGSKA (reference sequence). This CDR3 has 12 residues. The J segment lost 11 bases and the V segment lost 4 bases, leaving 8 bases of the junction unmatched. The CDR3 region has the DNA TGCAGTGCTAAAGGACAGGGGCGGTTGGCTTTCTTT. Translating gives CSAKGQGRLAFF.

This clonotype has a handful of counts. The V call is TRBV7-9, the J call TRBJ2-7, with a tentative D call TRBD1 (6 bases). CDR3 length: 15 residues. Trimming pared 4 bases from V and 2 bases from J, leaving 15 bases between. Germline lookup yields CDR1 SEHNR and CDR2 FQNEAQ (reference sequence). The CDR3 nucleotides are TGTGCCAGCAGCTCCTACGACAGGCTGACCTACGAGCAGTACTTC. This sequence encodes CASSSYDRLTYEQYF.

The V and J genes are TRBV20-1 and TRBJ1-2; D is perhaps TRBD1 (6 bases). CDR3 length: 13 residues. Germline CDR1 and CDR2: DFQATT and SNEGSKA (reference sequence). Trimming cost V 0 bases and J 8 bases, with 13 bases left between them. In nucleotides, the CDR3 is TGCAGTGCTAGAGATTTACAGGGTTTGGGCTACACCTTC. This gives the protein CSARDLQGLGYTF.

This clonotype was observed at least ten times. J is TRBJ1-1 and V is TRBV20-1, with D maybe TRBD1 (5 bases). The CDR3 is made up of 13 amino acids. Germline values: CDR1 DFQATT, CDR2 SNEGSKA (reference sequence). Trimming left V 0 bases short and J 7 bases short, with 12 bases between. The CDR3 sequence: CSARDSRVGEAFF. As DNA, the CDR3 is TGCAGTGCTAGAGATAGCAGGGTCGGTGAAGCTTTCTTT.

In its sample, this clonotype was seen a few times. CDR3 DNA: TGCGCCAGCAGCGAGTCCCATGCCATCGGGAACACTGAAGCTTTCTTT. Translating it yields CASSESHAIGNTEAFF. The chain is built from TRBV4-3 and TRBJ1-1; D is unclear. There are 16 residues in the CDR3. V lost 5 bases and J lost 1, with 17 bases in between. Germline-derived CDR1 and CDR2 are LGHNA and YSLEER.

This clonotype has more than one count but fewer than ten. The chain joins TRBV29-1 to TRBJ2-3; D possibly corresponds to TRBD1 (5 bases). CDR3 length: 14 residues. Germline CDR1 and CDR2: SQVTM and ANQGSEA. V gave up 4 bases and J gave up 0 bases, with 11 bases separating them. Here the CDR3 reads CSVGDSPSTDTQYF. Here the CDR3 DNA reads TGCAGCGTTGGTGACAGCCCTAGCACAGATACGCAGTATTTT.